This T cell receptor (beta chain) was profiled in a study of response to subunit inactivated influenza vaccine. Findings and caveats of the study: Few new T cells, the authors suggested, are recruited by each seasonal influenza vaccination.

As concerns this clonotype: The target antigen is unknown.

The CDR3 extends over 15 amino acids. The germline CDR1 and CDR2 sequences are SGHTS and YDEGEE. V dropped 0 bases and J dropped 6; count of bases not matched to a gene: 1. TCRdb re-analysed the RT-PCR reads in MiXCR, keeping a single row per CDR3 protein. Of roughly 760,000 distinct CDR3 sequences in the sample, around 20% were seen once. This specimen consisted of PBMCs from blood, obtained about 5 days after vaccination. The TCR sequence derives from a man in his fifties or sixties who received an inactivated influenza vaccine. The rearrangement joins TRBV5-8 to TRBJ2-1; 12 bases are a match to TRBD2. Here the CDR3 DNA reads TGTGCCAGCAGCTTGGGGACTAGCGGGACCAATGAGCAGTTCTTC. It encodes CASSLGTSGTNEQFF. Using reference TRBV5-8 and TRBJ2-1 for the parts outside the CDR3, the full variable domain is EAGVTQSPTHLIKTRGQQATLRCSPISGHTSVYWYQQALGLGLQFLLWYDEGEERNRGNFPPRFSGRQFPNYSSELNVNALELEDSALYLCASSLGTSGTNEQFFGPGTRLTVL.